This is a list of T cell receptor beta chains from one sample in a study of blood T cell repertoires in COVID-19. Profiling relied on immunoSEQ multiplex PCR, and the TCRdb table lists in-frame clones only, not all of them. Among 110,000 to 150,000 clones, more than 70% were seen once, and the ten largest hold more than 4%. What was sequenced was peripheral blood. All receptors derive from a woman between 50 and 59 years old with acute or convalescent COVID-19. Each CDR3 is given with its conserved first and last residue. D genes are given only for firm matches. Clone size is not always given. Where it is, it says once, few, many or a class for expanded clones.

v_gene	j_gene	d_gene	abundance	CDR3nt	CDR3aa
TRBV6-5	TRBJ2-7	NA	NA	TGTGCCAGCAGCCGGGACAAGCTCTACGAGCAGTACTTC	CASSRDKLYEQYF
TRBV4-3	TRBJ1-6	TRBD1	NA	TGCGCCAGCAGCCAAGACGTGGGACAGGGTGGTTCACCCCTCCACTTT	CASSQDVGQGGSPLHF
TRBV7-9	TRBJ2-2	NA	NA	TGTGCCAGCAGCTTACCGGGGATACCCACCGGGGAGCTGTTTTTT	CASSLPGIPTGELFF
TRBV5-4	TRBJ1-4	TRBD1	NA	TGTGCCAGCAGCTTGCGATTGCAGGGGGCCACAACTAATGAAAAACTGTTTTTT	CASSLRLQGATTNEKLFF
TRBV10-3	TRBJ1-2	NA	NA	TGTGCCATCAGTGAGTCAGGAACCAGGTACACCTTC	CAISESGTRYTF
TRBV27	TRBJ2-1	NA	NA	TGTGCCAGCAGTTTTGCTGACAGAGAGTTCTTC	CASSFADREFF
TRBV27	TRBJ2-1	NA	medium-sized	TGTGCCAGCAGTTTTGGGCATGAGCAGTTCTTC	CASSFGHEQFF
TRBV5-4	TRBJ1-4	NA	NA	TGTGCCAGCAGCTTGGGTGTCGGGGGGGAGGAAAAACTGTTTTTT	CASSLGVGGEEKLFF
TRBV28	TRBJ2-2	NA	once	TGTGCCAGCAGTGGTACGGACGCGGGCGGGGAGCTGTTTTTT	CASSGTDAGGELFF
TRBV4-2	TRBJ2-5	TRBD2	NA	TGTGCCAGCAGCCAGGGACCCGATAGCGGGGGGGGAGAGACCCAGTACTTC	CASSQGPDSGGGETQYF
TRBV10-2	TRBJ1-5	NA	few	TGCGCCAGCAGTATCAATCAGGGAAAAGATCAGCCCCAGCATTTT	CASSINQGKDQPQHF
TRBV9	TRBJ1-3	NA	NA	TGTGCCAGCAGCGTAGCTTCCCTCTCTGGAAACACCATATATTTT	CASSVASLSGNTIYF
TRBV27	TRBJ2-1	NA	once	TGTGCCAGCAGTTTATGGGGGCAGAGCTCCTACAATGAGCAGTTCTTC	CASSLWGQSSYNEQFF
TRBV9	TRBJ2-3	NA	NA	TGTGCCAGCAGCGTAGTGCGGGATTGGGCCACAGATACGCAGTATTTT	CASSVVRDWATDTQYF
TRBV3-1/TRBV3-2	TRBJ1-2	NA	NA	TGTGCCAGCAGCCAAGCTCAAGGGGATGGCTACACCTTC	CASSQAQGDGYTF
TRBV15	TRBJ1-2	NA	NA	TGTGCCACCAGCAGAGCGGGAGGGGGAGGCTACACCTTC	CATSRAGGGGYTF
TRBV5-4	TRBJ1-3	NA	NA	TGTGCCGGACAGACTGACTCTGGAAACACCATATATTTT	CAGQTDSGNTIYF
TRBV27	TRBJ1-2	NA	NA	TGTGCCAGCAGTTCGACGGGCTATGGCTACACCTTC	CASSSTGYGYTF
TRBV4-3	TRBJ2-7	TRBD1	NA	TGCGCCAGCAGCCAAGATCCGGGACAGGGGGTCCACGAGCAGTACTTC	CASSQDPGQGVHEQYF
TRBV19	TRBJ2-3	TRBD2	many	TGTGCCAGTAGACTAGCGGGAGACACGCAGTATTTT	CASRLAGDTQYF
TRBV28	TRBJ1-1	NA	few	TGTGCCAGCAGTTTTATTTCAGGGGTGGCCACTGAAGCTTTCTTT	CASSFISGVATEAFF
TRBV4-3	TRBJ2-1	TRBD2	NA	TGCGCCAGCAGCCAAGTTCTATCGGCGGGGGGTTCCTACAATGAGCAGTTCTTC	CASSQVLSAGGSYNEQFF
TRBV7-8	TRBJ2-5	TRBD1	once	TGTGCCAGCAGCCGTGGGACAGCGGAAGAGACCCAGTACTTC	CASSRGTAEETQYF
TRBV29-1	TRBJ1-2	NA	NA	TGCAGCGTACAGGGAGAGGCGTATGGCTACACCTTC	CSVQGEAYGYTF
TRBV13	TRBJ2-2	TRBD1	once	TGTGCCAGCAGCTTAGGGGACAGGGAAGGCGGGGAGCTGTTTTTT	CASSLGDREGGELFF
TRBV3-1/TRBV3-2	TRBJ2-7	NA	NA	TGTGCCAGCTCCCGGCAGGGCCTCGAGCAGTACTTC	CASSRQGLEQYF
TRBV7-9	TRBJ1-1	NA	NA	TGTGCCAGCAGCCTTGGACATTTGAACACTGAAGCTTTCTTT	CASSLGHLNTEAFF
TRBV30	TRBJ1-4	NA	few	TGTGCCTGGAGTCCGTACGAGGGAATACAGGAAAAACTGTTTTTT	CAWSPYEGIQEKLFF
TRBV11-3	TRBJ2-1	TRBD2	NA	TGTGCCAGCAGCCAAGGGAGCGGGGGGGCTAGCTCCTACAATGAGCAGTTCTTC	CASSQGSGGASSYNEQFF
TRBV30	TRBJ2-1	NA	NA	TGTGCCTGGAGTCAAAACGGAGTTGAGCAGTTCTTC	CAWSQNGVEQFF
TRBV5-1	TRBJ1-2	TRBD1	NA	TGCGCCAGCAGCTTGATTCCAGGGGGCTATGGCTACACCTTC	CASSLIPGGYGYTF
TRBV5-6	TRBJ1-3	NA	NA	TGTGCCAGCAGCTTCGTACAGGGAGCTGGAAACACCATATATTTT	CASSFVQGAGNTIYF
TRBV7-8	TRBJ1-6	NA	once	TGTGCCAGCAGCTTGTTGGGGGGTAAGGATTCACCCCTCCACTTT	CASSLLGGKDSPLHF
TRBV19	TRBJ1-1	TRBD1	NA	TGTGCCAGTACCCCCGACAGGGAGTACACTGAAGCTTTCTTT	CASTPDREYTEAFF